A single sample gave rise to the 27 T cell receptor beta chains below, sequenced in a study of radiotherapy plus CTLA-4 blockade in lung cancer. The assay was immunoSEQ multiplex PCR, and TCRdb's table has in-frame clones only and misses some. Of 48,000 or so clones listed, around four fifths are singletons. The sample here was peripheral blood, taken from a patient treated with radiotherapy plus ipilimumab. The receptors here all came from a human donor with non-small cell lung cancer whose response to radiotherapy plus ipilimumab could not be evaluated.

This clone was detected once. The chain links TRBV9 to TRBJ2-3; 12 positions match TRBD1. Germline assignment: CDR1 SGDLS and CDR2 YYNGEE. CDR3 length: 16 amino acids. Trimming at V came to 2 bases and at J to 6 bases, leaving 7 bases not matched to a gene. Here the CDR3 reads CASSVAGTGGSDTQYF. The CDR3 DNA reads as TGTGCCAGCAGCGTCGCCGGGACAGGGGGCTCGGATACGCAGTATTTT.

This chain links TRBV9 with TRBJ2-7; 8 bases fit TRBD2. The CDR3 is made up of 15 amino acids. V lost 0 bases to trimming and J lost 3 bases; unmatched junction nucleotides: 5. Germline-derived CDR1 and CDR2 are SGDLS and YYNGEE. Here the CDR3 DNA reads TGTGCCAGCAGCGTAGAAGCTAGCGGGTTCTACGAGCAGTACTTC. It yields the protein CASSVEASGFYEQYF. Full variable domain (missing parts from reference TRBV9 and TRBJ2-7): DSGVTQTPKHLITATGQRVTLRCSPRSGDLSVYWYQQSLDQGLQFLIQYYNGEERAKGNILERFSAQQFPDLHSELNLSSLELGDSALYFCASSVEASGFYEQYFGPGTRLTVT.

The rearrangement links TRBV20-1 to TRBJ2-1, with D possibly matching TRBD2 (5 bases). This CDR3 is 11 amino acids long. Germline V gene lookup returns CDR1 DFQATT and CDR2 SNEGSKA (reference sequence). The V and J ends lost 5 bases and 6 bases respectively, with 8 bases between them. Here the CDR3 reads CSAQRSNEQFF. CDR3 nucleotides: TGCAGTGCTCAGCGGAGCAATGAGCAGTTCTTC.

This clone showed up just once. The chain employs TRBV30 and TRBJ1-5, with D uncertain. CDR3 length: 13 amino acids. Trimming removed 4 bases from V and 2 bases from J, with 9 bases in between. The germline V gene encodes CDR1 GTSNPN and CDR2 SVGIG (reference sequence). In DNA, the CDR3 is TGTGCCTGGAATAATGAGGGCAATCAGCCCCAGCATTTT. The encoded protein is CAWNNEGNQPQHF.

The chain is built from TRBV5-6 and TRBJ2-7; 14 positions match TRBD2. There are 16 residues in the CDR3. The germline V gene encodes CDR1 SGHDT and CDR2 YYEEEE. The V and J ends lost 3 bases and 6 bases, in that order; junction bases with no gene match: 8. The CDR3 bases are TGTGCCAGCAGCTCTCTGGGGACTAGCGGGAGCCTCGAGCAGTACTTC. This codes for CASSSLGTSGSLEQYF.

This clone was recorded only once. The chain carries TRBV10-2 and TRBJ2-3, with a possible D match to TRBD1 (5 bases). Trimming removed 7 bases from V and 4 bases from J, with 12 bases in between. CDR1 and CDR2 from the germline V gene are WSHSY and SAAADI. The CDR3 runs 13 residues. CDR3 nucleotides: TGCGCCAGCACGATACAGGTGCCAGATACGCAGTATTTT. Protein: CASTIQVPDTQYF.

This clone was detected a few times. The genes are TRBV7-2 and TRBJ2-7; TRBD1 might be the D (6 bases). The CDR3 has 17 residues. The germline V gene has CDR1 SGHTA and CDR2 FQGNSA. V gave up 1 base and J gave up 7 bases, with 23 bases separating them. The CDR3 here is CASSLGLADASGDEQYF. As DNA, the CDR3 is TGTGCCAGCAGCTTAGGCCTGGCGGACGCTTCAGGGGATGAGCAGTACTTC.

The gene calls are TRBV6-6 and TRBJ2-1; D is possibly TRBD1 (6 bases). The CDR3 runs 13 residues. Looked up from germline, CDR1 is MNHNY and CDR2 is SVGAGI (reference sequence). V lost 5 bases, J lost 8 bases, and 13 bases lay in between. The CDR3 here is CASSVQGGYEQFF. CDR3 bases: TGTGCCAGCAGTGTACAGGGTGGGTATGAGCAGTTCTTC.

The chain employs TRBV9 and TRBJ2-1; TRBD2 agrees at 8 bases. This CDR3 spans 15 amino acids. Trimming took 0 bases from V and 4 from J; bases not matched to a gene: 3. Looked up from germline, CDR1 is SGDLS and CDR2 is YYNGEE. CDR3 sequence: CASSVGVAGYNEQFF. The DNA for the CDR3 is TGTGCCAGCAGCGTAGGGGTAGCGGGGTACAATGAGCAGTTCTTC.

This clone came up a few times. The chain recombines TRBV19 with TRBJ2-2; TRBD1 might be the D (6 bases). Germline values: CDR1 LNHDA, CDR2 SQIVND (reference sequence). This CDR3 spans 15 amino acids. V was pared by 3 bases and J by 3 bases, with 11 bases between. CDR3 residues: CASSIGQQYTGELFF. The CDR3 DNA reads as TGTGCCAGTAGTATCGGACAGCAATACACCGGGGAGCTGTTTTTT.

The V call is TRBV6-5, the J call TRBJ1-6, with 8 positions matching TRBD1. The trim removed 11 bases at V and 9 bases at J, leaving 9 bases unmatched. CDR1 MNHEY and CDR2 SVGAGI come from the germline V gene. CDR3 length equals 13 residues. CDR3 in amino acids: CAVRGPTGSPLHF. Here the CDR3 DNA reads TGTGCCGTCAGGGGGCCCACCGGTTCACCCCTCCACTTT.

The rearrangement uses TRBV4-2 and TRBJ2-3; 7 bases map to TRBD1. Per the germline V gene, CDR1 is LGHNA and CDR2 is YNFKEQ. CDR3 length equals 17 residues. V lost 5 bases, J lost 1 base, and 12 bases stayed unmatched. For the CDR3, the DNA is TGTGCCAGCAGCGCTTACAACCCCGGGACAGGCACAGATACGCAGTATTTT. Protein: CASSAYNPGTGTDTQYF.

In its sample, this clone was seen many times. The chain is built from TRBV6-1 and TRBJ2-7; D is perhaps TRBD1 (6 bases). V was pared by 6 bases and J by 6 bases, with 18 bases between. Germline V gives CDR1 MNHNS, CDR2 SASEGT. The CDR3 length is 14 residues. The CDR3 loop is CASRLTGRTGEQYF. The CDR3 coding sequence is TGTGCCAGCAGGCTGACAGGCCGGACGGGCGAGCAGTACTTC.

CDR3 in DNA: TGTGCCAGCAGCTTAAGGGGACTAGCGGAAACCGGGGAGCTGTTTTTT. Amino acids: CASSLRGLAETGELFF. V and J are TRBV7-2 and TRBJ2-2; 11 nucleotides match TRBD2. CDR1 and CDR2 (germline): SGHTA, FQGNSA. The CDR3 spans 16 residues. The V gene end was trimmed by 2 bases and the J gene end by 5 bases; junction bases not matched to a gene: 4.

The sample holds one count of this clone. The rearrangement uses TRBV5-4 and TRBJ2-1, with 7 bases that match TRBD2. The junction had 13 bases not matched to a gene; V was cut back by 4 bases and J by 6 bases. CDR3 length: 16 residues. Germline CDR1 reads SGHNT; CDR2 reads YYREEE (reference sequence). The CDR3 sequence is CASSLDSRGRANEQFF. The CDR3 DNA is TGTGCCAGCAGCCTGGATTCTAGAGGGAGGGCCAATGAGCAGTTCTTC.

The gene calls are TRBV2 and TRBJ1-1; D remains ambiguous. From germline, CDR1 is SNHLY and CDR2 FYNNEI. The CDR3 is 14 amino acids. V shed 6 bases and J shed 1 base, with 12 bases lying between them. CDR3 sequence: CASSLQRANTEAFF. CDR3 nucleotide sequence: TGTGCCAGCAGCTTACAGAGGGCGAACACTGAAGCTTTCTTT. The variable domain in full, with the rest retrieved from reference TRBV2 and TRBJ1-1, is EPEVTQTPSHQVTQMGQEVILRCVPISNHLYFYWYRQILGQKVEFLVSFYNNEISEKSEIFDDQFSVERPDGSNFTLKIRSTKLEDSAMYFCASSLQRANTEAFFGQGTRLTVV.

This chain connects TRBV19 to TRBJ1-2, with 8 nucleotides matching TRBD1. Trimming removed 11 bases from V and 2 bases from J; junction bases left unmatched: 13. The CDR3 is 15 residues long. Germline CDR1 is LNHDA and CDR2 is SQIVND (reference sequence). Here the CDR3 reads CAHTARTGLNYGYTF. The CDR3 coding sequence is TGTGCCCACACGGCCCGGACAGGGCTGAACTATGGCTACACCTTC.

The chain combines TRBV7-9 with TRBJ1-3; D is uncertain. The germline CDR1 and CDR2 sequences are SEHNR and FQNEAQ (reference sequence). CDR3 length: 13 residues. V was cut by 5 bases and J by 6 bases, with 11 bases left in between. CDR3 protein: CASSLDGTNTIYF. The CDR3 DNA sequence: TGTGCCAGCAGCCTAGACGGTACAAACACCATATATTTT.

The V gene is TRBV7-2, the J gene TRBJ2-5, with D unresolved. The V and J ends lost 1 base and 3 bases respectively, with 9 bases between them. The length of the CDR3 is 14 residues. The V gene's germline CDR1 is SGHTA and CDR2 FQGNSA. CDR3 in DNA: TGTGCCAGCAGCTTAGTGCCGGTCGAAGAGACCCAGTACTTC. It codes for CASSLVPVEETQYF.

V is TRBV7-6 and J is TRBJ2-7; 7 nucleotides agree with TRBD1. CDR3 length equals 14 residues. From germline, CDR1 is SGHVS and CDR2 FNYEAQ. The trim removed 6 bases at V and 3 bases at J, leaving 8 bases unmatched. The CDR3 loop is CASSLTGEGYEQYF. The DNA for the CDR3 is TGTGCCAGCAGTCTTACAGGGGAAGGCTACGAGCAGTACTTC.

The chain employs TRBV9 and TRBJ1-2, with a tentative D call TRBD1 (5 bases). Germline V CDR1 and CDR2: SGDLS, YYNGEE. The CDR3 is 14 amino acids. Trimming left V 0 bases short and J 6 bases short, with 12 bases between. DNA for the CDR3: TGTGCCAGCAGCGTAGCTCAGGCAGGGAATGGCTACACCTTC. It is translated as CASSVAQAGNGYTF.

V gene TRBV4-3 combines with J gene TRBJ1-1; 7 bases are shared with TRBD1. Trimming took 4 bases from V and 4 from J; bases not matched to a gene: 6. Germline V gene data show CDR1 as LGHNA and CDR2 as YSLEER. The length of the CDR3 is 14 residues. CDR3 sequence reads: CASSRDRAGTEAFF. DNA of the CDR3: TGCGCCAGCAGCCGAGACAGGGCTGGCACTGAAGCTTTCTTT.

The V gene is TRBV6-5, the J gene TRBJ2-7; D is perhaps TRBD2 (5 bases). Germline V gives CDR1 MNHEY, CDR2 SVGAGI. Trimming stripped 0 bases from V and 4 bases from J, with 10 bases between. The CDR3 contains 14 residues. CDR3 amino acids: CASSYSLLAYEQYF. CDR3 DNA sequence: TGTGCCAGCAGTTACTCCCTATTAGCGTACGAGCAGTACTTC.

CDR3 sequence: CASSQETGGRETQYF. As DNA, the CDR3 is TGTGCCAGCAGCCAAGAGACAGGGGGTCGGGAGACCCAGTACTTC. This rearrangement joins TRBV4-2 to TRBJ2-5; TRBD1 agrees at 9 bases. V shed 0 bases, J shed 5 bases, and the junction held 4 bases outside the gene matches. CDR1 and CDR2 from the germline V gene are LGHNA and YNFKEQ. The CDR3 runs 15 residues.

This rearrangement joins TRBV6-1 to TRBJ2-7, with D maybe TRBD2 (5 bases). CDR1 MNHNS and CDR2 SASEGT come from the germline V gene. Trimming left V 2 bases short and J 0 bases short, with 11 bases between. The CDR3 runs to 15 residues. CDR3 bases: TGTGCCAGCAGTGAATCGGGCGGGCCCTCCTACGAGCAGTACTTC. It encodes CASSESGGPSYEQYF.

The chain couples TRBV4-3 to TRBJ2-1; 10 positions match TRBD2. With 0 bases clipped from V and 6 bases from J, the junction kept 5 bases outside the gene matches. CDR1 is LGHNA, CDR2 YSLEER, per germline. The CDR3 is made up of 16 amino acids. The CDR3 bases are TGCGCCAGCAGCCAAGATCGGCTAGCGGGAGCCAATGAGCAGTTCTTC. This codes for CASSQDRLAGANEQFF.

The gene calls are TRBV27 and TRBJ2-2; 8 bases agree with TRBD1. Germline CDR1 reads MNHEY; CDR2 reads SMNVEV (reference sequence). V gave up 5 bases and J gave up 4 bases; unmatched junction bases: 6. The CDR3 loop spans 15 amino acids. The CDR3 reads CASSAGGAGTGELFF. CDR3 DNA sequence: TGTGCCAGCAGTGCAGGGGGCGCGGGCACCGGGGAGCTGTTTTTT.